This TCR beta chain was retrieved from a study of cytomegalovirus exposure and HLA in healthy donors. Study-level findings and limits: What was likely a sequencing artifact was a cluster of highly shared sequence variants. Indistinguishable V segments, including TRBV6-2 and TRBV6-3, were excluded.

A remark on this clone: Its antigen is not identified.

PCR amplification relied on 60 Vbeta primers (plus 13 Jbeta primers). Some clones are missing from TCRdb's copy, which holds only in-frame ones; the method was immunoSEQ multiplex PCR. The sample has about 110,000 clones; roughly 70% are singletons. The CDR3 loop spans 12 amino acids. V was trimmed by 4 bases and J by 4 bases, leaving 5 bases between them. From germline, CDR1 is SGHTA and CDR2 FQGNSA. The rearrangement joins TRBV7-2 to TRBJ1-3, with D unclear. The sample comprised PBMCs. The sequence came from a man aged 35 to 55 in good health and CMV-seropositive. CDR3 region: CASSSTGNTIYF. CDR3 DNA: TGTGCCAGCAGCTCGACAGGAAACACCATATATTTT.